Sequencing of this T cell receptor beta chain was carried out in a study of shared clonotypes between healthy human individuals. The ends lost 1 base at V and 3 bases at J; junction bases unmatched: 3. The germline CDR1 and CDR2 sequences are GTSNPN and SVGIG (reference sequence). CDR3 length: 14 amino acids. This table comes from immunoSEQ multiplex PCR, and its TCRdb copy is limited to in-frame clones, with some not included. Among nearly 2 million clones listed, less than 95% were seen once. Terminally differentiated effector memory CD45RA+ cells were left out of the naive CD8 fraction, which was CD45RO-negative and positively selected for CCR7.

Material: naive CD8+ T cells sorted from blood. This chain uses TRBV30 with TRBJ2-3; the match to TRBD2 covers 8 bases. The sequence was obtained from a man between 18 and 35 years old in good health. The CDR3 DNA reads TGTGCCTGGAGTGGGGCTAGCGGGACAGATACGCAGTATTTT. This gives the protein CAWSGASGTDTQYF. The whole variable domain, remainder taken from reference TRBV30 and TRBJ2-3, is SQTIHQWPATLVQPVGSPLSLECTVEGTSNPNLYWYRQAAGRGLQLLFYSVGIGQISSEVPQNLSASRPQDRQFILSSKKLLLSDSGFYLCAWSGASGTDTQYFGPGTRLTVL.